This is a list of T cell receptor beta chains from one sample in a study of T cell responses to AZD1222 COVID-19 vaccine. The method was immunoSEQ multiplex PCR; TCRdb's version includes in-frame clones alone and lacks a portion of them. The data contain 130,000 or so clones, about nine tenths of them seen just once; the ten biggest clones take up 5% to 6.5%. Sequencing was performed on peripheral blood, taken on day 0 of AZD1222 vaccination. The source is an adult in good health. Each CDR3 is given with its conserved first and last residue. D genes are given only for firm matches. A row's size may be missing; if present it is once, few, many or a size class.

abundance,j_gene,v_gene,d_gene,CDR3nt,CDR3aa
.,TRBJ1-2,TRBV6-6,.,TGTGCCAGCAGCAGGTACGAAGGCTACACCTTC,CASSRYEGYTF
.,TRBJ1-6,TRBV6-4,.,TGTGCCAGCAGGGGCACGGCGAAAAGTTCACCCCTCCACTTT,CASRGTAKSSPLHF
.,TRBJ2-7,TRBV6-5,.,TGTGCCAGCAGCTTCACCCGCATAGGAGGAGAGCAGTACTTC,CASSFTRIGGEQYF
.,TRBJ1-2,TRBV4-1,.,TGCGCCAGCAGCCAGACGGACAGAGCTAACTATGGCTACACCTTC,CASSQTDRANYGYTF
.,TRBJ2-7,TRBV3-1/TRBV3-2,.,TGTGCCAGCAGCCAAGATCAGGTGGGTAGCTACGAGCAGTACTTC,CASSQDQVGSYEQYF
once,TRBJ2-1,TRBV6-1,.,TGTGCCAGCAGTGATCGGTGGGGGGTCCGGCTAGCGACCTACAATGAGCAGTTCTTC,CASSDRWGVRLATYNEQFF
.,TRBJ2-7,TRBV7-3,.,TGTGCCAGCAGGTACGCCGGGGGCCAATATTACGAGCAGTACTTC,CASRYAGGQYYEQYF
once,TRBJ2-5,TRBV7-6,.,TGTGCCAGCAGCTTTAGCTATACCTACCAAGAGACCCAGTACTTC,CASSFSYTYQETQYF
.,TRBJ1-2,TRBV2,.,TGTGCCAGCCGTCCTTTTACAGATGGCTACACCTTC,CASRPFTDGYTF
.,TRBJ2-5,TRBV13,TRBD2,TGTGCCACCTCAGCTAGCGGGGGGGCTCTCGCGGAGACCCAGTACTTC,CATSASGGALAETQYF
.,TRBJ1-1,TRBV6-2/TRBV6-3,.,TGTGCCAGCAGTTACGGCGACAGGAGGAACACTGAAGCTTTCTTT,CASSYGDRRNTEAFF
.,TRBJ2-1,TRBV7-9,.,TGTGCCAGCAGTCCTAAGGTCTCAGAGTCCAGCTCCTACAATGAGCAGTTCTTC,CASSPKVSESSSYNEQFF
once,TRBJ2-3,TRBV18,.,TGTGCCAGCTCACCACAACAGGGAGGCACAGATACGCAGTATTTT,CASSPQQGGTDTQYF
.,TRBJ1-5,TRBV6-4,.,TGTGCCAGCAGGGAAAAAGCGTGGAGCAATCAGCCCCAGCATTTT,CASREKAWSNQPQHF
few,TRBJ1-2,TRBV4-2,.,TGTGCCAGCAGCCAAGAACAGGGAGCTAACTATGGCTACACCTTC,CASSQEQGANYGYTF
once,TRBJ2-1,TRBV27,TRBD2,TGTGCCAGCAGTCCCCTCGGAGCGGGAGAACTCAATGAGCAGTTCTTC,CASSPLGAGELNEQFF
.,TRBJ1-6,TRBV3-1/TRBV3-2,TRBD1,TGTGCCAGCAGCCAAGAGACAGGGTTTTCACCCCTCCACTTT,CASSQETGFSPLHF
.,TRBJ2-7,TRBV20-1,.,TGCAGTGCTAGTCGAGAGAACTCCTACGAGCAGTACTTC,CSASRENSYEQYF
.,TRBJ1-6,TRBV7-2,TRBD1,TGTGCCAGCAGCAAAGAGGGACAGGGGGCGGGTTCACCCCTCCACTTT,CASSKEGQGAGSPLHF
.,TRBJ2-2,TRBV9,.,TGTGCCAGCAGCCGCCGGTGGTCGAACACCGGGGAGCTGTTTTTT,CASSRRWSNTGELFF
.,TRBJ1-2,TRBV13,.,TGTGCCAGCAGCCTACGGTCTTACTATGGCTACACCTTC,CASSLRSYYGYTF
.,TRBJ1-4,TRBV6-5,.,TGTGCCAGCAGTTGGCAGGGGCCGGCGAGGGGGGGAAAACTGTTTTTT,CASSWQGPARGGKLFF
.,TRBJ2-3,TRBV7-6,.,TGTGCCAGCAGCTTAGGGAGGGTAGCCACAGATACGCAGTATTTT,CASSLGRVATDTQYF
.,TRBJ1-1,TRBV6-4,.,TGTGCCAGCAGTGACCACCGGAGCTTGGGCCCGGGCGCTGAAGCTTTCTTT,CASSDHRSLGPGAEAFF
.,TRBJ1-1,TRBV19,TRBD1,TGTGCCAGTACCACTGGGCGCAGGGGGGGGAACACTGAAGCTTTCTTT,CASTTGRRGGNTEAFF
.,TRBJ2-3,TRBV7-9,.,TGTGCCAGCAGCCCTAAACGGGGTCCGGGGCGGCCCACAGATACGCAGTATTTT,CASSPKRGPGRPTDTQYF
.,TRBJ1-1,TRBV3-1/TRBV3-2,TRBD1,TGTGCCAGCAGCCCCTCCGGGACAGTGAACACTGAAGCTTTCTTT,CASSPSGTVNTEAFF
.,TRBJ2-1,TRBV4-3,.,TGCGCCAGCAGCCAAGCCAGAGGGACATACAATGAGCAGTTCTTC,CASSQARGTYNEQFF
.,TRBJ1-2,TRBV3-1/TRBV3-2,TRBD1,TGTGCCAGCAGCCAAGAAACAGGGGAGAGCTACACCTTC,CASSQETGESYTF
.,TRBJ2-5,TRBV3-1/TRBV3-2,.,TGTGCCAGCAGCCAAGAATCAGGGCCGGGTTCGTACTTC,CASSQESGPGSYF
.,TRBJ2-3,TRBV4-3,TRBD2,TGCGCCAGCAGCCAAGAGCGAGCGGGGGGGCCTGCAGATACGCAGTATTTT,CASSQERAGGPADTQYF
.,TRBJ1-1,TRBV4-3,.,TGCGCCAGCAGCCAAGATCGGGGGAGCGTTAACACTGAAGCTTTCTTT,CASSQDRGSVNTEAFF
.,TRBJ2-1,TRBV25-1,.,TGTGCCAGCGGCCCTTACAATGAGCAGTTCTTC,CASGPYNEQFF
once,TRBJ2-5,TRBV11-2,.,TGTGCCAGCAGCTTGGTCCAAGAGACCCAGTACTTC,CASSLVQETQYF
.,TRBJ2-3,TRBV20-1,.,TGCAGTGCTAGAGGCACAGATACGCAGTATTTT,CSARGTDTQYF
.,TRBJ1-2,TRBV27,TRBD1,TGTGCCAGCACGGGGACAGGTTTTGGCTACACCTTC,CASTGTGFGYTF
.,TRBJ2-1,TRBV28,TRBD1,TGTGCCAGCAGTTTAAGGGGGCGGGAGCAGTTCTTC,CASSLRGREQFF
.,TRBJ1-2,TRBV9,.,TGTGCCAGCAGCCCCCGACAGCCCTATGGCTACACCTTC,CASSPRQPYGYTF
.,TRBJ1-1,TRBV5-1,.,TGCGCCAGCAGCTCAGGGCTGTCGAACACTGAAGCTTTCTTT,CASSSGLSNTEAFF
.,TRBJ1-2,TRBV2,TRBD1,TGTGCCAGCAGTGGGTCGACAGGGAGCTATGGCTACACCTTC,CASSGSTGSYGYTF
.,TRBJ2-1,TRBV6-2/TRBV6-3,TRBD2,TGTGCCAGCAGTTCCCCCCAGGCGGGGGGTCGACATGAGCAGTTCTTC,CASSSPQAGGRHEQFF
.,TRBJ1-2,TRBV6-5,.,TGTGCCAGCAGTTACTCGATGGCAGGGACGTATGGCTACACCTTC,CASSYSMAGTYGYTF
.,TRBJ2-7,TRBV6-5,.,TGTGCCAGCAAAGAGGGCCACCGCTCCTACGAGCAGTACTTC,CASKEGHRSYEQYF
few,TRBJ2-1,TRBV21-1,.,TGTGCCAGCAGCAAAGTCGGGGGCGATGAGCAGTTCTTC,CASSKVGGDEQFF
few,TRBJ1-3,TRBV27,.,TGTGCCAGCAGTTTTAATGGTGGAAACACCATATATTTT,CASSFNGGNTIYF
.,TRBJ2-3,TRBV6-5,.,TGTGCCAGCAGTTATGGGGGCCAAGCAGATACGCAGTATTTT,CASSYGGQADTQYF
.,TRBJ2-7,TRBV5-5,.,TGTGCCAGCAGCTTGTTGATCGCTTACGAGCAGTACTTC,CASSLLIAYEQYF
.,TRBJ2-7,TRBV30,.,TGTGCCTGGAGTATGACAGCATACGAGCAGTACTTC,CAWSMTAYEQYF
.,TRBJ1-2,TRBV6-5,TRBD1,TGTGCCAGCAGCTCTTGGCAGGGGGCTAGCTACACCTTC,CASSSWQGASYTF
.,TRBJ1-2,TRBV4-3,.,TGCGCCAGCAGCCCGGGCTTAGATCGTGGCTACACCTTC,CASSPGLDRGYTF
.,TRBJ2-7,TRBV18,.,TGTGCCAGCTCACCGAACCGCGATTCCTACGAGCAGTACTTC,CASSPNRDSYEQYF
.,TRBJ1-5,TRBV5-3,.,TGTGCCAGAAGCTTGGGGATTCAGCATTTT,CARSLGIQHF
.,TRBJ1-2,TRBV10-2,TRBD1,TGCGCCAGCAAATACGGGACAGCAGCAAACTATGGCTACACCTTC,CASKYGTAANYGYTF
.,TRBJ2-1,TRBV5-1,TRBD1,TGCGCCAGCAGCCTCCCACGACAGGGCATGAACAATGAGCAGTTCTTC,CASSLPRQGMNNEQFF
.,TRBJ1-2,TRBV27,.,TGTGCCAGCAGCCCCAGGGCCGAATACTATGGCTACACCTTC,CASSPRAEYYGYTF
.,TRBJ1-1,TRBV7-9,.,TGTGCCAGCAGCAACAAACAGGGTAATTCTGAAGCTTTCTTT,CASSNKQGNSEAFF
few,TRBJ1-6,TRBV12-5,.,TGTGCTAGTGGTCCCCCGGGTCGACGGTCACCCCTCCACTTT,CASGPPGRRSPLHF
.,TRBJ2-7,TRBV6-5,.,TGTGCCAGCACCGGACAGAGCTCCTACGAGCAGTACTTC,CASTGQSSYEQYF
.,TRBJ1-1,TRBV14,.,TGTGCCAGCAGCCAAGATAGGGACACTGAAGCTTTCTTT,CASSQDRDTEAFF